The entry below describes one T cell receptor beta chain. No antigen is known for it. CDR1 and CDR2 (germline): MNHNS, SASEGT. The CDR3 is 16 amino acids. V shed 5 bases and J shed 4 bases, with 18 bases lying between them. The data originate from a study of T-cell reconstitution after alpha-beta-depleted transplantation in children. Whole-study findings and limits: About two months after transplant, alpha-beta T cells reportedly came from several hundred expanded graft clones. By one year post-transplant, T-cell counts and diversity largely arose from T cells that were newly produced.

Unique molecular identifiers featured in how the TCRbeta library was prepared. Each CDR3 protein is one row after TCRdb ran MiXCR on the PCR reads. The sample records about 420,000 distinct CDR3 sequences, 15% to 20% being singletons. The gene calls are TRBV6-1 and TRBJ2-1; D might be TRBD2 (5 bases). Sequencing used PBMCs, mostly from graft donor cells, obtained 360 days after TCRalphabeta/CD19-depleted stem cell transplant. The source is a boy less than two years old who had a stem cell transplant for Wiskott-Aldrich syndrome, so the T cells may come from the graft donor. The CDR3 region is CASSRIVGPGYNEQFF. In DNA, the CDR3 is TGTGCCAGCAGTCGTATAGTTGGCCCGGGGTACAATGAGCAGTTCTTC.